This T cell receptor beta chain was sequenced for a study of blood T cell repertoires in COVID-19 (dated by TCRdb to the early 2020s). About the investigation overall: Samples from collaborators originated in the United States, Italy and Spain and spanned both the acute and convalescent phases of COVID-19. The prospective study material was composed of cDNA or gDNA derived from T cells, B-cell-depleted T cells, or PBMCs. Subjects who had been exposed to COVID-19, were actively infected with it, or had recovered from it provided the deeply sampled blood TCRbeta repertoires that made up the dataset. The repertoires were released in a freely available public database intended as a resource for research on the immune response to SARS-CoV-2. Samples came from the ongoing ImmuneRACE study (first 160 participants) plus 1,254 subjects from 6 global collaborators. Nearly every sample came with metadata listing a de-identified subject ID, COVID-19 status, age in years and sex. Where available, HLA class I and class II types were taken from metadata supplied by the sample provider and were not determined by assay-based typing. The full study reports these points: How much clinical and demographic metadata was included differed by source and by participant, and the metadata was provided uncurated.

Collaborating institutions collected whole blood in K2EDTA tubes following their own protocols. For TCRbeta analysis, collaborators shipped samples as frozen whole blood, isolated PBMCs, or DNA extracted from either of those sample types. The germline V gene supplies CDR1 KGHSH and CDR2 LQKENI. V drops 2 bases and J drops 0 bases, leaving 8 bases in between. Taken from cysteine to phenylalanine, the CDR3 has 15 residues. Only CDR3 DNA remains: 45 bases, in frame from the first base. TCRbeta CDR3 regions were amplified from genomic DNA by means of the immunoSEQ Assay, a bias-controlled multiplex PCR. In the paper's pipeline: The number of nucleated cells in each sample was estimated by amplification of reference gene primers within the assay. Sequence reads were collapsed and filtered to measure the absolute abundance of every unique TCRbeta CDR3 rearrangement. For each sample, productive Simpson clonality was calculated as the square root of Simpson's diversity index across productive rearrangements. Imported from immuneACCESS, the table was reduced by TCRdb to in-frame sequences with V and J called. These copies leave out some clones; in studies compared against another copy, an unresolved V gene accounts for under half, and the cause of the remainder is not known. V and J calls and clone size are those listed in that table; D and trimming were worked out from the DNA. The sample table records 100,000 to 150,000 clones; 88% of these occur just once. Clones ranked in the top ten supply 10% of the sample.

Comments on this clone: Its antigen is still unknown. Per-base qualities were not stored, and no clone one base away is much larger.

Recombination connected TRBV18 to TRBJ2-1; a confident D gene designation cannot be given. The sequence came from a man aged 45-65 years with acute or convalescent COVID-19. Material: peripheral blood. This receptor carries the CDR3 CASSPRRSSYNEQFF. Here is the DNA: TGTGCCAGCTCACCAAGGAGATCCTCCTACAATGAGCAGTTCTTC.